This T cell receptor beta chain emerged from a study of OX40 agonist ivuxolimab in advanced cancers. Study in general: The mean age was around 56 years, ranging from about 20 to 79, with about 87% of participants male. Of the participants, 35% to 50% had some prior anti-PD-1, anti-PD-L1 or anti-CTLA-4 therapy, which was allowed. The study, taken as a whole, reports: With doses of 0.1-3.0 mg/kg, partial responders showed among the lowest clonal expansion. There were, on average, more expanded clones in CD8+ T cells than in CD4+.

Only in-frame clones appear in the TCRdb table, and some are missing; sequencing was by immunoSEQ multiplex PCR. The sample holds about 120,000 clones, around 95% seen once. Germline V CDR1 and CDR2: SGHDN, FVKESK. After removal of 4 bases from V and 4 bases from J, the junction contained 6 bases not matched to a gene. CDR3 length: 14 amino acids. Points on this clone: Its antigen is not identified.

Sequenced here: CD4+ or CD8+ T cells sorted from blood, sampled in a trial of the OX40 agonist ivuxolimab. This receptor was identified in an adult with an advanced solid tumor such as melanoma, head and neck, liver or kidney cancer. The chain is built from TRBV14 and TRBJ1-2, with 7 bases lining up with TRBD1. The CDR3 DNA reads TGTGCCAGCAGCCTTTACCAGGGGGGCTATGGCTACACCTTC. Its protein product is CASSLYQGGYGYTF.